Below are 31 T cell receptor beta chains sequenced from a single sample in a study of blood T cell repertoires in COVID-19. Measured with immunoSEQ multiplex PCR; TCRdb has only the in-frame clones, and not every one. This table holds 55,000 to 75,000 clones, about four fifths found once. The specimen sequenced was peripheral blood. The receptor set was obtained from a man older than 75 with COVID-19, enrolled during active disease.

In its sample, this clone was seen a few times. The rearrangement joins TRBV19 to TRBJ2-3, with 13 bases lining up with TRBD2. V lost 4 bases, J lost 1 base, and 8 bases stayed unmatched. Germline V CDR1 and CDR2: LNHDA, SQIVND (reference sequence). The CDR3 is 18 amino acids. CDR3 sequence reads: CASSTTSGLAGGTDTQYF. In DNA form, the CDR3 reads TGTGCCAGTAGTACGACGTCCGGACTAGCGGGGGGCACAGATACGCAGTATTTT.

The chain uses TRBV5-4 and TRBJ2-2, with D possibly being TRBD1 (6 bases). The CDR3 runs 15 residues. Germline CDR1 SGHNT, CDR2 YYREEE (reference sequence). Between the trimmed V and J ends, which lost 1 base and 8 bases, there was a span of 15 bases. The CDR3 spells CASSLSRGQTGELFF. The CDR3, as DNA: TGTGCCAGCAGCTTGAGTAGGGGACAAACTGGGGAGCTGTTTTTT.

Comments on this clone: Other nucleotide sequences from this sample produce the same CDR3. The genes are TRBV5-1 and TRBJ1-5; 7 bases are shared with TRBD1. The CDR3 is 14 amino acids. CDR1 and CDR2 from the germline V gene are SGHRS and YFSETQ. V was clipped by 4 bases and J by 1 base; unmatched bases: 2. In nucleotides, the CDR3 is TGCGCCAGCAGCCTGGGACAGAGCAATCAGCCCCAGCATTTT. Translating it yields CASSLGQSNQPQHF. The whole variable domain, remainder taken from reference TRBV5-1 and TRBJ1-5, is KAGVTQTPRYLIKTRGQQVTLSCSPISGHRSVSWYQQTPGQGLQFLFEYFSETQRNKGNFPGRFSGRQFSNSRSEMNVSTLELGDSALYLCASSLGQSNQPQHFGDGTRLSIL.

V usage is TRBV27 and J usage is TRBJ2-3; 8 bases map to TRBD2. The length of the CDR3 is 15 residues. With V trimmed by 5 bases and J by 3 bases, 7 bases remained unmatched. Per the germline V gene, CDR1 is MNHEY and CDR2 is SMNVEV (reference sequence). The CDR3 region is CASSPGGELTDTQYF. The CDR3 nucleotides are TGTGCCAGCAGTCCCGGGGGGGAGCTGACAGATACGCAGTATTTT.

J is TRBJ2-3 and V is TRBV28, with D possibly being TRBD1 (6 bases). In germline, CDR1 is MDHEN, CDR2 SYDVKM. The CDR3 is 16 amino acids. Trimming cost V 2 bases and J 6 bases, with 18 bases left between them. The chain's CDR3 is CASSLMGAGEGDTQYF. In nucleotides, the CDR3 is TGTGCCAGCAGTTTAATGGGGGCAGGGGAAGGGGATACGCAGTATTTT.

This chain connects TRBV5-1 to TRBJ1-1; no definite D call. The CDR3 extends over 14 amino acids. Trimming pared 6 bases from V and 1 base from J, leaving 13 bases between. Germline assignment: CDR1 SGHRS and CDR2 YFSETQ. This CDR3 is CASNIDKPNTEAFF. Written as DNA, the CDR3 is TGCGCCAGCAACATAGACAAGCCGAACACTGAAGCTTTCTTT. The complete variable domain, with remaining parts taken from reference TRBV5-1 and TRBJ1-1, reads KAGVTQTPRYLIKTRGQQVTLSCSPISGHRSVSWYQQTPGQGLQFLFEYFSETQRNKGNFPGRFSGRQFSNSRSEMNVSTLELGDSALYLCASNIDKPNTEAFFGQGTRLTVV.

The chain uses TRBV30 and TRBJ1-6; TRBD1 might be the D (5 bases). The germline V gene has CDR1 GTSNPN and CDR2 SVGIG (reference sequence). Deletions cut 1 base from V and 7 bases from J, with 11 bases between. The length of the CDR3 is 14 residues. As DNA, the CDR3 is TGTGCCTGGAGTGAGGGGCAAATAAATTCACCCCTCCACTTT. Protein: CAWSEGQINSPLHF.

The CDR3 spells CASSYGASMDTGELFF. The CDR3 nucleotides read TGTGCCAGCAGTTACGGTGCTAGCATGGACACCGGGGAGCTGTTTTTT. This rearrangement joins TRBV6-5 to TRBJ2-2; a weak D match, TRBD2 (5 bases). The germline CDR1 and CDR2 sequences are MNHEY and SVGAGI. Trimming took off 2 bases at V and 3 bases at J, with 13 bases between the two ends. The CDR3 runs 16 residues.

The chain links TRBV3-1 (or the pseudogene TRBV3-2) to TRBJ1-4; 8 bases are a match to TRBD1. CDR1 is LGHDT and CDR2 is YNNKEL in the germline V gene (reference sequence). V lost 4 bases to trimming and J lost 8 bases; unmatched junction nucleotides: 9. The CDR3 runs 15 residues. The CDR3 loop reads CASSRAFGQGEKLFF. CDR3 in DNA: TGTGCCAGCAGCCGAGCGTTTGGACAGGGAGAAAAACTGTTTTTT.

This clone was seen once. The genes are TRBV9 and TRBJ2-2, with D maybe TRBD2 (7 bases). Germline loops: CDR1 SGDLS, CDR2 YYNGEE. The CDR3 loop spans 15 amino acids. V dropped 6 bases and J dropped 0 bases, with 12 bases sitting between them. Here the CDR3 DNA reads TGTGCCAGCAAGCCGGGGGGCTCGAACACCGGGGAGCTGTTTTTT. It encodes CASKPGGSNTGELFF.

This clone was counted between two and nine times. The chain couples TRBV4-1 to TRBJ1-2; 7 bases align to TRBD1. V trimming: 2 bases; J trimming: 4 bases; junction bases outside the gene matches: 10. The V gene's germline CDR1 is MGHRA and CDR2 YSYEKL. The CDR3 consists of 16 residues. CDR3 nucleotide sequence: TGCGCCAGCAGCCAACAGGGGAACAGGGGAAGCTATGGCTACACCTTC. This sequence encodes CASSQQGNRGSYGYTF.

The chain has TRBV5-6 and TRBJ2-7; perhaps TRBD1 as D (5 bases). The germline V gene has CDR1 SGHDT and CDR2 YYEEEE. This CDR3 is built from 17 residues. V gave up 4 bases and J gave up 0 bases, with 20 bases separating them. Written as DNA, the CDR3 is TGTGCCAGCAGCCAGACTGTCCAGGGCCGACGCTCCTACGAGCAGTACGTC. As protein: CASSQTVQGRRSYEQYV.

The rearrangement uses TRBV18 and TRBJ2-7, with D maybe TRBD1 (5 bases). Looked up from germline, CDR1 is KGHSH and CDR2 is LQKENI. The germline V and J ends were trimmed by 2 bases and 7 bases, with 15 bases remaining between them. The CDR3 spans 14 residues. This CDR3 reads CASSPGGARVEQYV. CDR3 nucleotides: TGTGCCAGCTCACCAGGTGGGGCCCGAGTGGAGCAGTACGTC.

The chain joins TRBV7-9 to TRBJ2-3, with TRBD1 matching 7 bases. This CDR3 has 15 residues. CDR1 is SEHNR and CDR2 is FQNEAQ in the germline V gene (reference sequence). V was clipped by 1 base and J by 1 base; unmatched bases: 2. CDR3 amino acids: CASSLGQGGTDTQYF. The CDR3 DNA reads TGTGCCAGCAGCTTAGGACAGGGAGGCACAGATACGCAGTATTTT.

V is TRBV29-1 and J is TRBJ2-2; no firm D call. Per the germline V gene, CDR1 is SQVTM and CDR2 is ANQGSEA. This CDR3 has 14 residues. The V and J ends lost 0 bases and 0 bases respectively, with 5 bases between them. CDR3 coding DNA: TGCAGCGTTGAAGACAGGTCGAACACCGGGGAGCTGTTTTTT. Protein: CSVEDRSNTGELFF.

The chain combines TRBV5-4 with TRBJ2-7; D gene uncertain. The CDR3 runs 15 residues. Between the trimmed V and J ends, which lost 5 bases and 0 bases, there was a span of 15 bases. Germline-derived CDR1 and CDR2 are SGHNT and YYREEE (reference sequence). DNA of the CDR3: TGTGCCAGCAGTTCCGGGTCTTTTAGCTCCTACGAGCAGTACTTC. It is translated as CASSSGSFSSYEQYF.

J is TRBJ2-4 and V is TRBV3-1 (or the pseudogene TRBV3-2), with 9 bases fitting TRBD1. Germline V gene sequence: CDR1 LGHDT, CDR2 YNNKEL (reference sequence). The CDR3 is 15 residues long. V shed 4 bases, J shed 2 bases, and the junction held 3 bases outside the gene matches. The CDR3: CASSRQGESKNIQYF. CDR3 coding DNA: TGTGCCAGCAGCCGACAGGGGGAATCCAAAAACATTCAGTACTTC.

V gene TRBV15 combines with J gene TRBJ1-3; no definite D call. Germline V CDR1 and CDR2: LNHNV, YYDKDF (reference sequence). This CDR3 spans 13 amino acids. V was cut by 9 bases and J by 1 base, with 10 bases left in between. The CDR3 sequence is CATTRRSGNTIYF. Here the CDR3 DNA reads TGTGCCACGACCAGGCGTTCTGGAAACACCATATATTTT.

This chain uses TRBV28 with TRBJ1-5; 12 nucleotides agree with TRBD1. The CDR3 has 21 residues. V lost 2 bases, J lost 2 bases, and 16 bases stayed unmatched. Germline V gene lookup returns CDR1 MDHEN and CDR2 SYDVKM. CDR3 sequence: CASSLPLSGTGGVRGNQPQHF. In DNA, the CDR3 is TGTGCCAGCAGTTTACCCTTATCCGGGACAGGGGGCGTTAGGGGCAATCAGCCCCAGCATTTT.

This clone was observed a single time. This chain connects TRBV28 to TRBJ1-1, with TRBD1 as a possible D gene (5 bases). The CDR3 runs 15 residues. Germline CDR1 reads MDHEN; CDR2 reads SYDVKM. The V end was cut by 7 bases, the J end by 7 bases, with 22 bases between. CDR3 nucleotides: TGTGCCAGCACCCTAGGAGGAGGGGATATAGGTGAAGCTTTCTTT. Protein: CASTLGGGDIGEAFF.

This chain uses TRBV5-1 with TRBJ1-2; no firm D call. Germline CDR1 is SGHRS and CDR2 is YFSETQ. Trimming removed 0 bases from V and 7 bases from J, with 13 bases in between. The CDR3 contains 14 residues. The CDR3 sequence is CASSLGIGISGYTF. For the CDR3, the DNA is TGCGCCAGCAGCTTGGGGATCGGGATTTCTGGCTACACCTTC.

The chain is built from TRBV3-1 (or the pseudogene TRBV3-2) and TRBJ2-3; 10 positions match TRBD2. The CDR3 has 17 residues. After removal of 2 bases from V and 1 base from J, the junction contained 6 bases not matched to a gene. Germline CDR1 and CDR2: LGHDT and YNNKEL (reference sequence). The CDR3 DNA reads TGTGCCAGCAGCCAACTACCCGGGACTAGCGGCACAGATACGCAGTATTTT. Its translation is CASSQLPGTSGTDTQYF.

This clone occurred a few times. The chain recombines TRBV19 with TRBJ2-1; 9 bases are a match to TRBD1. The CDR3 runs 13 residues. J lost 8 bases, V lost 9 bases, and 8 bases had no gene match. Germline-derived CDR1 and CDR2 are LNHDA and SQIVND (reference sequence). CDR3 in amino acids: CASADRGGDEQFF. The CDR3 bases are TGTGCCAGCGCGGACAGGGGTGGTGATGAGCAGTTCTTC.

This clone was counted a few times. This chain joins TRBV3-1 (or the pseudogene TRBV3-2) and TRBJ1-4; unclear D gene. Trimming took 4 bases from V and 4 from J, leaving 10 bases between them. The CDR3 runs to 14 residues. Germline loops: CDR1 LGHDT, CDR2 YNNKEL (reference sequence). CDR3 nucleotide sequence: TGTGCCAGCAGCCCCGGGATATTTAATGAAAAACTGTTTTTT. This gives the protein CASSPGIFNEKLFF.

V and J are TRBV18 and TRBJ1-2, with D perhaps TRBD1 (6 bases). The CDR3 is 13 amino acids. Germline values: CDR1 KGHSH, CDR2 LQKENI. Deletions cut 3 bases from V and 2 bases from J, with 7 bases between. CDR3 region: CASSPDRNYGYTF. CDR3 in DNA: TGTGCCAGCTCACCCGACAGGAACTATGGCTACACCTTC.

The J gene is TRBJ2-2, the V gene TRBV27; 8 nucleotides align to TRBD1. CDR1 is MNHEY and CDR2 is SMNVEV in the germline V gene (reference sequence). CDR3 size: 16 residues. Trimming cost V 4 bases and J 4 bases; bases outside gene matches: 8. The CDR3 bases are TGTGCCAGCAGTTGGTCAGGGGGCATTAGCACCGGGGAGCTGTTTTTT. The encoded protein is CASSWSGGISTGELFF.

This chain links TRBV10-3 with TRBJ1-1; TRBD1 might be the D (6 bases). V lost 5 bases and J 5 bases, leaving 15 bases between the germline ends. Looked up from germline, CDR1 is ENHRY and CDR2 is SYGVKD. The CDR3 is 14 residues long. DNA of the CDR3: TGTGCCATCAGTACAGGGACCCGGGGAACTGAAGCTTTCTTT. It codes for CAISTGTRGTEAFF.

CDR3 residues: CARQTSGGGKETQYF. CDR3 DNA sequence: TGTGCCAGACAGACTAGCGGGGGTGGGAAGGAGACCCAGTACTTC. This sequence joins TRBV6-4 and TRBJ2-5; 12 positions agree with TRBD2. The CDR3 has 15 residues. J gave up 5 bases and V 9 bases, and 10 bases lay outside the gene matches. Germline V lookup: CDR1 MRHNA, CDR2 SNTAGT.

CDR3 protein: CAWNLGGTGELFF. The CDR3 DNA sequence: TGTGCCTGGAACCTAGGGGGCACCGGGGAGCTGTTTTTT. The rearrangement uses TRBV30 and TRBJ2-2, with D possibly matching TRBD1 (6 bases). From germline, CDR1 is GTSNPN and CDR2 SVGIG (reference sequence). This CDR3 contains 13 residues. Trimming took off 4 bases at V and 4 bases at J, with 10 bases between the two ends. Variable domain in full (rest from reference TRBV30 and TRBJ2-2): SQTIHQWPATLVQPVGSPLSLECTVEGTSNPNLYWYRQAAGRGLQLLFYSVGIGQISSEVPQNLSASRPQDRQFILSSKKLLLSDSGFYLCAWNLGGTGELFFGEGSRLTVL.

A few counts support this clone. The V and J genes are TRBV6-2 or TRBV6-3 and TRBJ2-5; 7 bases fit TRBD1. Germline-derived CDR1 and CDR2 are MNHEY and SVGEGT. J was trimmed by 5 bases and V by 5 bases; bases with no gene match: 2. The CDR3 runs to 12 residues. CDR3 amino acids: CASSRGHETQYF. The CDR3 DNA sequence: TGTGCCAGCAGTAGGGGGCACGAGACCCAGTACTTC.

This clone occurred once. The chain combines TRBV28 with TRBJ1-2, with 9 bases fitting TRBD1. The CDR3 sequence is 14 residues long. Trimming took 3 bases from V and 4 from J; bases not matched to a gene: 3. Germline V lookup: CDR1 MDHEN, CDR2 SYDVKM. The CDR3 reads CASSLRQGGYGYTF. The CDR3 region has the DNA TGTGCCAGCAGTTTGCGACAGGGGGGCTATGGCTACACCTTC.